This T cell receptor (beta chain) was recovered during a study of cytomegalovirus exposure and HLA in healthy donors. Study-level points and caveats: Most TCR sequences were uncommon, yet certain public TCRs appeared in many donors.

PCR employed 60 Vbeta and 13 Jbeta primers. Clones were sequenced by immunoSEQ multiplex PCR, and TCRdb holds only the in-frame ones, with some missing. Here the sample spans nearly 110,000 clones, roughly 80% being singletons. CDR1 SGHAT and CDR2 FQNNGV come from the germline V gene. Trimming took 5 bases from V and 4 from J, leaving 12 bases between them. CDR3 length: 13 amino acids. This clone was observed once. Antigen unknown. The rearrangement links TRBV11-2 to TRBJ2-7, with a possible D match to TRBD1 (6 bases). The sequenced sample was PBMCs. The TCR originated in a young man in good health and CMV-seronegative. In DNA form, the CDR3 reads TGTGCCAGCAGCCCCGAACAGGGATACGAGCAGTACTTC. Translation: CASSPEQGYEQYF.